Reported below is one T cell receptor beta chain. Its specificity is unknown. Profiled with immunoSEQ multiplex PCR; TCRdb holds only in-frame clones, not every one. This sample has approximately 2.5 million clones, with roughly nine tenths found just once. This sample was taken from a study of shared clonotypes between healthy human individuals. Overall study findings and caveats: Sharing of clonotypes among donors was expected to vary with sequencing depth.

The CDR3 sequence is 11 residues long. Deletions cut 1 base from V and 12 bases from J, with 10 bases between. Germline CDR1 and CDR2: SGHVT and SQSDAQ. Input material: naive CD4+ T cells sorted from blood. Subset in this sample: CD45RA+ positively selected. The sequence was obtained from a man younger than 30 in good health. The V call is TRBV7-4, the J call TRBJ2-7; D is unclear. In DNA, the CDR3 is TGTGCCAGCAGCTTAGTCATCAGAGGGTACTTC. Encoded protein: CASSLVIRGYF.